The TCR beta chain under discussion was sequenced for a study of blood T cells in healthy people across ages. Across the study: About one barcoded TCR beta cDNA was captured per two T cells.

Trimming left V 3 bases short and J 6 bases short, with 9 bases between. The V gene's germline CDR1 is DFQATT and CDR2 SNEGSKA (reference sequence). The CDR3 runs 12 residues. Study-level results: Long-lived donors carried more naive CD4+ cells and greater diversity than aged donors. Older individuals had lower TCR beta diversity per million T cells (the decline was roughly linear). Samples with more naive T cells showed higher observed beta diversity.

A second roughly 6 to 12 cycle PCR used barcoded and J-beta primers. MiXCR, run by TCRdb on the 5' RACE reads, gives a single entry per CDR3 protein. The sample contains about 1 million distinct CDR3 sequences, roughly 45% of which appear only once. This clonotype was seen more than once but under ten times. Its antigen is unidentified. This chain joins TRBV20-1 and TRBJ2-1; possible D gene TRBD2, 6 bases. Sequenced input: blood. The receptor was isolated from a woman aged 55-69 years in good health. As DNA, the CDR3 is TGCAGTGCTAGTAGGAGGGTCAATGAGCAGTTCTTC. Amino acid sequence: CSASRRVNEQFF.